The 25 T cell receptor beta chains below were found in one sample sequenced in a study of naive and memory T cell subsets. Two oligonucleotides, mixed equimolar, formed the beta constant-region primer covering TRBC1 and TRBC2. TCRdb independently ran MiXCR on the UMI-ligation and nested PCR reads; one entry per CDR3 protein. Of around 40,000 distinct CDR3 sequences listed, 13% are singletons. Sequenced: effector memory CD4+ T cells from blood. Subset noted: effector memory, CD45RA- CD27-. The receptors derive from a human donor in good health.

This clonotype was found a few times. DNA for the CDR3: TGCAGTGCCCAGATATACGTCCAGACTAGCGGGACCCCCACAGATACGCAGTATTTT. Encoded protein: CSAQIYVQTSGTPTDTQYF. V is TRBV20-1 and J is TRBJ2-3, with 11 bases aligning to TRBD2. Germline V gene data show CDR1 as DFQATT and CDR2 as SNEGSKA (reference sequence). Trimming removed 6 bases from V and 2 bases from J; junction bases left unmatched: 19. This CDR3 has 19 amino acids.

This clonotype appeared many times. The chain couples TRBV20-1 to TRBJ1-5; D perhaps matches TRBD1 (6 bases). The CDR3 runs 15 residues. The V end was cut by 3 bases, the J end by 3 bases, with 15 bases between. Germline V gene lookup returns CDR1 DFQATT and CDR2 SNEGSKA (reference sequence). Here the CDR3 DNA reads TGCAGTGCTAGGGGGGGGCAGGTACTCAATCAGCCCCAGCATTTT. Its protein product is CSARGGQVLNQPQHF.

This clonotype was counted many times. The chain employs TRBV7-2 and TRBJ2-5; possibly TRBD2 for D (5 bases). V dropped 5 bases and J dropped 4 bases, with 14 bases sitting between them. The germline CDR1 and CDR2 sequences are SGHTA and FQGNSA. This CDR3 contains 14 residues. CDR3 loop: CASSRTYEGETQYF. The CDR3 coding sequence is TGTGCCAGCAGCCGGACCTATGAGGGAGAGACCCAGTACTTC.

This clonotype has a handful of counts. This chain uses TRBV12-3 or TRBV12-4 with TRBJ2-1; 9 nucleotides line up with TRBD2. The CDR3 totals 12 residues. The V and J ends lost 5 bases and 8 bases, in that order; junction bases with no gene match: 1. CDR3 bases: TGTGCCAGCAGTCCTAGCGGGGATGAGCAGTTCTTC. It is translated as CASSPSGDEQFF.

This clonotype occurred many times. The chain joins TRBV12-3 or TRBV12-4 to TRBJ2-7; 10 nucleotides line up with TRBD1. This CDR3 comprises 14 residues. V dropped 5 bases and J dropped 5; count of bases not matched to a gene: 6. The CDR3 loop is CASSTPTGGDEQYF. CDR3 DNA sequence: TGTGCCAGCAGTACCCCGACAGGGGGCGACGAGCAGTACTTC.

The V call is TRBV2, the J call TRBJ2-1; 11 nucleotides match TRBD2. Losses at the gene ends were 9 bases for V and 5 bases for J; bases not matched to a gene: 6. This CDR3 is 14 amino acids long. Per germline, CDR1 SNHLY and CDR2 FYNNEI. The CDR3 DNA follows: TGTGCCAGTCAACTAGCGGGGGTCGACAATGAGCAGTTCTTC. Translation gives CASQLAGVDNEQFF.

The genes are TRBV5-1 and TRBJ2-2; tentative D call: TRBD1 (5 bases). The CDR3 loop spans 16 amino acids. The germline V gene has CDR1 SGHRS and CDR2 YFSETQ. Between the trimmed V and J ends, which lost 0 bases and 0 bases, there was a span of 9 bases. The CDR3 here is CASSLGAGPNTGELFF. Written as DNA, the CDR3 is TGCGCCAGCAGCTTGGGGGCAGGGCCGAACACCGGGGAGCTGTTTTTT. Full variable domain (rest looked up from reference TRBV5-1 and TRBJ2-2): KAGVTQTPRYLIKTRGQQVTLSCSPISGHRSVSWYQQTPGQGLQFLFEYFSETQRNKGNFPGRFSGRQFSNSRSEMNVSTLELGDSALYLCASSLGAGPNTGELFFGEGSRLTVL.

Worth noting for this clonotype: This may stem from a read error, because a much larger clone lies one nucleotide away. The CDR3 DNA reads as TGTGCCAGCAGTTTAGCGTGGGGGGGAGCCTACGAGCAGTACTTC. This translates into CASSLAWGGAYEQYF. This sequence joins TRBV12-3 or TRBV12-4 and TRBJ2-7; 7 nucleotides align to TRBD2. The CDR3 consists of 15 residues. The V gene end was trimmed by 0 bases and the J gene end by 2 bases; junction bases not matched to a gene: 4.

On this clonotype: A much larger clone is a single base away; this may be a read error. The rearrangement uses TRBV28 and TRBJ2-2; 12 bases are a match to TRBD2. CDR1 and CDR2 (germline): MDHEN, SYDVKM. This CDR3 contains 14 residues. The CDR3 loop is CTSRRLAGVGELFF. The CDR3 nucleotides read TGTACCAGCCGCCGACTAGCGGGAGTGGGGGAGCTGTTTTTT. The full variable domain, with the rest looked up from reference TRBV28 and TRBJ2-2, is DVKVTQSSRYLVKRTGEKVFLECVQDMDHENMFWYRQDPGLGLRLIYFSYDVKMKEKGDIPEGYSVSREKKERFSLILESASTNQTSMYLCTSRRLAGVGELFFGEGSRLTVL.

This clonotype was counted once. A clone one base away is much larger, so this may be a read error. The genes are TRBV12-3 or TRBV12-4 and TRBJ2-7; D might be TRBD1 (5 bases). The CDR3 runs to 14 residues. Trimming took off 4 bases at V and 5 bases at J, with 15 bases between the two ends. The CDR3 region has the DNA TGTGCCAGCAGTTCCCTTAGAGACAGAGACGAGCAGTACTTC. Amino acid sequence: CASSSLRDRDEQYF.

This clonotype was seen more than once but under ten times. This chain uses TRBV5-8 with TRBJ2-1; D call uncertain. The CDR3 has 16 amino acids. Germline V gene sequence: CDR1 SGHTS, CDR2 YDEGEE. With 7 bases removed from V and 0 bases from J, the gap between germline ends came to 17 bases. CDR3: CASPYSPWASYNEQFF. The CDR3 DNA reads TGTGCCAGCCCCTATTCCCCTTGGGCCTCCTACAATGAGCAGTTCTTC.

This clonotype has a count of ten or more. V gene TRBV24-1 combines with J gene TRBJ2-3; 7 bases align to TRBD1. From germline, CDR1 is KGHDR and CDR2 SFDVKD. The junction had 7 bases not matched to a gene; V was cut back by 4 bases and J by 7 bases. This CDR3 is 14 amino acids long. CDR3 protein: CATSDQGTVNTQYF. CDR3 DNA: TGTGCCACCAGTGACCAAGGGACAGTTAATACGCAGTATTTT.

Many counts were recorded for this clonotype. The chain carries TRBV10-3 and TRBJ2-3, with a possible D match to TRBD1 (5 bases). V was shortened by 4 bases and J by 3 bases, with 14 bases between the two germline ends. Germline values: CDR1 ENHRY, CDR2 SYGVKD. CDR3 length equals 15 residues. CDR3 nucleotide sequence: TGTGCCATCAGTGGAGATCAGGGATCGACAGATACGCAGTATTTT. Translation gives CAISGDQGSTDTQYF.

The table lists this clonotype with many counts. The genes are TRBV7-8 and TRBJ2-3; 7 nucleotides align to TRBD2. The ends lost 1 base at V and 0 bases at J; junction bases unmatched: 7. This CDR3 spans 17 amino acids. The germline V gene has CDR1 SGHVS and CDR2 FQNEAQ. This CDR3 reads CASSLGLAAPSTDTQYF. CDR3 in DNA: TGTGCCAGCAGCTTAGGTCTAGCGGCCCCTAGCACAGATACGCAGTATTTT.

This clonotype was detected only a few times. This chain connects TRBV6-5 to TRBJ2-7; D is unclear. The germline V and J ends were trimmed by 6 bases and 3 bases, with 9 bases remaining between them. The germline gives CDR1 MNHEY, CDR2 SVGAGI. CDR3 size: 12 residues. DNA of the CDR3: TGTGCCAGCAGAGCAAACGGCTACGAGCAGTACTTC. Translating gives CASRANGYEQYF.

At least ten counts were recorded for this clonotype. This CDR3 is CASNQMWSSYNEQFF. For the CDR3, the DNA is TGTGCCAGTAACCAAATGTGGAGCTCCTACAATGAGCAGTTCTTC. V is TRBV19 and J is TRBJ2-1; unclear D gene. The germline gives CDR1 LNHDA, CDR2 SQIVND (reference sequence). Trimming left V 7 bases short and J 0 bases short, with 13 bases between. The CDR3 contains 15 residues. Supplemented by reference TRBV19 and TRBJ2-1, the full variable domain reads DGGITQSPKYLFRKEGQNVTLSCEQNLNHDAMYWYRQDPGQGLRLIYYSQIVNDFQKGDIAEGYSVSREKKESFPLTVTSAQKNPTAFYLCASNQMWSSYNEQFFGPGTRLTVL.

This clonotype was recorded a few times. The V call is TRBV20-1, the J call TRBJ1-1; D uncertain. Germline CDR1 is DFQATT and CDR2 is SNEGSKA (reference sequence). V lost 6 bases, J lost 5 bases, and 19 bases lay in between. The CDR3 runs 14 residues. CDR3 region: CSAPGVRVGTEAFF. The CDR3 region has the DNA TGCAGTGCCCCGGGTGTGCGGGTTGGGACTGAAGCTTTCTTT.

The chain combines TRBV4-3 with TRBJ2-2; 9 bases line up with TRBD1. Germline CDR1 is LGHNA and CDR2 is YSLEER. Trimming at V came to 1 base and at J to 8 bases, leaving 8 bases not matched to a gene. The CDR3 is 16 amino acids. CDR3 in amino acids: CASSQGTGGLGGELFF. The CDR3 DNA is TGCGCCAGCAGCCAAGGAACAGGGGGCCTCGGTGGGGAGCTGTTTTTT.

This rearrangement joins TRBV10-3 to TRBJ2-1, with a possible D match to TRBD1 (6 bases). The CDR3 is 13 residues long. Per the germline V gene, CDR1 is ENHRY and CDR2 is SYGVKD. V lost 8 bases and J 6 bases, leaving 14 bases between the germline ends. The CDR3 sequence: CAISGTSVNEQFF. DNA for the CDR3: TGTGCCATCTCAGGGACATCAGTCAATGAGCAGTTCTTC.

This chain uses TRBV21-1 with TRBJ2-1; TRBD1 is taken as the D call from the table, unchecked against the DNA. TRBV21-1 is a pseudogene segment. The CDR3 is made up of 19 amino acids. CDR3 sequence reads: CASSKLRCRGRCSYNEQFF. In nucleotides, the CDR3 is TGTGCCAGCAGCAAATTAAGGTGTCGCGGGAGGTGCTCCTACAATGAGCAGTTCTTC.

V gene TRBV4-2 combines with J gene TRBJ2-5; D is perhaps TRBD1 or TRBD2 (5 bases each). V shed 0 bases and J shed 4 bases, with 15 bases lying between them. The CDR3 runs 16 residues. CDR1 is LGHNA, CDR2 YNFKEQ, per germline. The CDR3: CASSQDRLGAGETQYF. CDR3 nucleotides: TGTGCCAGCAGCCAAGATCGACTCGGGGCTGGAGAGACCCAGTACTTC.

CDR3 sequence reads: CASSHLGQANTEAFF. Here the CDR3 DNA reads TGTGCCAGCAGCCATCTGGGACAGGCGAACACTGAAGCTTTCTTT. V is TRBV3-1 and J is TRBJ1-1, with 8 bases that match TRBD1. Trimming took 3 bases from V and 1 from J; bases not matched to a gene: 4. This CDR3 is built from 15 residues. Germline V gene sequence: CDR1 LGHDT, CDR2 YNNKEL (reference sequence).

The chain combines TRBV7-9 with TRBJ2-1; D tentatively fits TRBD1 or TRBD2 (8 bases each). V was cut by 5 bases and J by 6 bases, with 20 bases left in between. Per the germline V gene, CDR1 is SEHNR and CDR2 is FQNEAQ (reference sequence). There are 16 residues in the CDR3. CDR3 amino acids: CASSLGGAGGFNEQFF. The CDR3 region has the DNA TGTGCCAGCAGCCTCGGGGGGGCAGGGGGCTTCAATGAGCAGTTCTTC. Full variable domain (missing parts from reference TRBV7-9 and TRBJ2-1): DTGVSQNPRHKITKRGQNVTFRCDPISEHNRLYWYRQTLGQGPEFLTYFQNEAQLEKSRLLSDRFSAERPKGSFSTLEIQRTEQGDSAMYLCASSLGGAGGFNEQFFGPGTRLTVL.

The sample holds a few counts of this clonotype. This chain joins TRBV29-1 and TRBJ2-2, with 7 bases that match TRBD2. CDR3 size: 13 residues. CDR1 is SQVTM, CDR2 ANQGSEA, per germline. Germline trimming cut 7 bases from V and 7 bases from J; bases unmatched to any gene: 9. The CDR3 sequence is CSGGGSTGGELFF. CDR3 bases: TGCAGCGGGGGGGGTTCTACGGGCGGGGAGCTGTTTTTT.

This clonotype was recorded many times. The chain uses TRBV27 and TRBJ2-1, with 7 nucleotides matching TRBD2. The CDR3 length is 15 residues. Trimming took 6 bases from V and 8 from J; bases not matched to a gene: 13. The germline gives CDR1 MNHEY, CDR2 SMNVEV (reference sequence). The CDR3 DNA follows: TGTGCCAGCAGGACAGACCTAGCGGAGACGGATGAGCAGTTCTTC. Protein product: CASRTDLAETDEQFF.